The present T cell receptor beta chain was sequenced within a study of blood T cells in healthy people across ages. The CDR3 consists of 16 residues. CDR1 is SGDLS, CDR2 YYNGEE, per germline. V shed 2 bases, J shed 0 bases, and the junction held 7 bases outside the gene matches. Note on this clonotype: What it recognizes is unknown.

Using a J-beta primer mix together with a sample-barcoded 5' primer, a second PCR was run for roughly 7 to 11 cycles. TCRdb re-called the 5' RACE reads through MiXCR, storing one row per CDR3 protein. There are about 670,000 distinct CDR3 sequences in the sample; 40% to 65% occur only once, and approximately 13% lies in the top ten. Findings and caveats of the study: The long-lived group displayed more naive CD4+ cells, plus higher diversity, than the aged donors did.

The V call is TRBV9, the J call TRBJ1-2; TRBD1 matches 7 bases. The specimen sequenced was blood. The TCR was taken from a woman of 80 years or more in good health. The CDR3 region has the DNA TGTGCCAGCAGCGTTGGGGGGACAGCTTCTAACTATGGCTACACCTTC. Amino acid sequence: CASSVGGTASNYGYTF.